This T cell receptor (beta chain) is from a study of cytomegalovirus exposure and HLA in healthy donors. Study context: Counted in an early data release were about 80 million unique TCRs from HLA-typed donors. Study-level results: Three chains linked to CMV were shown in vitro to be specific for CMV antigens. A missense variant in DCLRE1C was later tied to TCR beta V- and J-gene trimming.

This clone was observed a handful of times. Its antigen is still unknown. CDR3 length: 15 amino acids. Trimming took 0 bases from V and 5 from J, leaving 11 bases between them. Germline CDR1 SGHNT, CDR2 YYREEE (reference sequence). 60 Vbeta and 13 Jbeta primers were used in PCR. Per the original methods: Unique TCR beta chains totaled approximately 83 million in a later count, with roughly 11 million of them shared. Generated by immunoSEQ multiplex PCR, the TCRdb table keeps only in-frame clones and is missing some. D and trimming were read from the DNA, whereas the V and J calls and clone size are those reported in that table. Here the sample spans about 190,000 clones, about three quarters being singletons.

The sequencing input was PBMCs. The source of this sequence is a woman aged 30 to 39 in good health and CMV-seropositive. The chain links TRBV5-4 to TRBJ1-4, with D possibly being TRBD1 (5 bases). The CDR3 bases are TGTGCCAGCAGCTTGGAGGGGTTAGTAAATGAAAAACTGTTTTTT. Translation gives CASSLEGLVNEKLFF. Together with reference TRBV5-4 and TRBJ1-4, the CDR3 gives the full variable domain: ETGVTQSPTHLIKTRGQQVTLRCSSQSGHNTVSWYQQALGQGPQFIFQYYREEENGRGNFPPRFSGLQFPNYSSELNVNALELDDSALYLCASSLEGLVNEKLFFGSGTQLSVL.